This T cell receptor beta chain was sequenced in a study of CD8 T cells in Susac syndrome. Findings and caveats of the study: As acknowledged by the study, its TCR sequencing and HLA analysis included a relatively small number of individuals.

Negative isolation yielded CD8+ and CD4+ T cells; FACS enriched TEMRA cells. With random hexamers, 0.5 to 1 ug RNA was reverse transcribed. One entry per CDR3 protein, called by TCRdb with MiXCR from the immunoSEQ multiplex PCR reads. The data contain some 220,000 distinct CDR3 sequences, nearly 97% of them singletons. A note on this clonotype: Antigen specificity is unknown.

The J segment lost 8 bases and the V segment lost 1 base, leaving 5 bases of the junction unmatched. CDR3 length equals 14 residues. CDR1 is SGHRS and CDR2 is YFSETQ in the germline V gene. Sequencing was carried out using CD4+ T cells from PBMCs. This clonotype was sampled from a human donor with multiple sclerosis. The chain employs TRBV5-1 and TRBJ2-1, with 8 positions matching TRBD2. The CDR3 sequence: CASSLSGTRDEQFF. The CDR3, as DNA: TGCGCCAGCAGCTTGTCCGGGACTAGGGATGAGCAGTTCTTC.